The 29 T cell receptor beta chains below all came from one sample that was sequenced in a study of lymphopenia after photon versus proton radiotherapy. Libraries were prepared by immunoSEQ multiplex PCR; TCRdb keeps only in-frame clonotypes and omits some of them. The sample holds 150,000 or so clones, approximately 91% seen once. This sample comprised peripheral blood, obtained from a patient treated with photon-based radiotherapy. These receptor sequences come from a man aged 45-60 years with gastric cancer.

Written as DNA, the CDR3 is TGTGCCAGTAGTTGGGGGGCGCCGGGAGAGCAGTTCTTC. As protein: CASSWGAPGEQFF. The chain recombines TRBV19 with TRBJ2-1; the D gene could be TRBD1 or TRBD2 (6 bases each). The germline CDR1 and CDR2 sequences are LNHDA and SQIVND (reference sequence). V was cut by 5 bases and J by 10 bases, with 15 bases left in between. The CDR3 is made up of 13 amino acids.

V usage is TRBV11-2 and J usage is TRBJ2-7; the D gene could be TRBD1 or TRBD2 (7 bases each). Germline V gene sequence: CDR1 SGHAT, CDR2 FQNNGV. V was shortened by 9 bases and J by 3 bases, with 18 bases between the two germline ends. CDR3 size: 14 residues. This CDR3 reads CASTLRGGHYEQYF. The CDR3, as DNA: TGTGCCAGTACCCTCAGGGGGGGGCACTACGAGCAGTACTTC.

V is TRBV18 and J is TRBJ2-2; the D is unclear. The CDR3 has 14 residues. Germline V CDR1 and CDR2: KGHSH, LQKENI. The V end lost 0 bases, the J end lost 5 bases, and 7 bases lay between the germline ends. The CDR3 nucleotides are TGTGCCAGCTCACCACCGAGTGGGACCGGGGAGCTGTTTTTT. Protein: CASSPPSGTGELFF.

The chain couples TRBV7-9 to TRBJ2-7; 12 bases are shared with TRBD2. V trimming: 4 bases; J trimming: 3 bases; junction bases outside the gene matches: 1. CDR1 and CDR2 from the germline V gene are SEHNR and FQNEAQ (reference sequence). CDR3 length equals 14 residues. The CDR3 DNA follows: TGTGCCAGCAGCTCGACTAGCGGGAGCTACGAGCAGTACTTC. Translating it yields CASSSTSGSYEQYF.

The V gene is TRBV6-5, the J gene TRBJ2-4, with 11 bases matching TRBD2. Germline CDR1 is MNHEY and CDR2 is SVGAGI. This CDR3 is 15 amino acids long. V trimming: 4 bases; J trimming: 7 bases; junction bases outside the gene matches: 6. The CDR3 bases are TGTGCCAGCAGTTCATTAGCGGGAGGGTCCAACATTCAGTACTTC. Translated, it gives CASSSLAGGSNIQYF.

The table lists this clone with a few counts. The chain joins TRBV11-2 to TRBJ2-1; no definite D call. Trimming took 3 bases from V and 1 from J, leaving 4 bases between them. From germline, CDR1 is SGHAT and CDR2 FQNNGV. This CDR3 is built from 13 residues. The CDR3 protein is CASSFLSYNEQFF. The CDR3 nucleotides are TGTGCCAGCAGCTTTCTTTCCTACAATGAGCAGTTCTTC.

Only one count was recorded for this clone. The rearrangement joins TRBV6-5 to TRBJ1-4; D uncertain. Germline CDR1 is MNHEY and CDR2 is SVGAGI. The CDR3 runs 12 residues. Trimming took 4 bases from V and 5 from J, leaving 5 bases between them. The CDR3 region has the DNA TGTGCCAGCAGTTCCAACAATGAAAAACTGTTTTTT. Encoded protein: CASSSNNEKLFF.

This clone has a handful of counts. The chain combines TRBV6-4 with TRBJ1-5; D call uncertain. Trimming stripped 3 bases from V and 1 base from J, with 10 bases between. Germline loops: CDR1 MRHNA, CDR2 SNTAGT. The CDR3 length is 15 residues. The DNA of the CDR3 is TGTGCCAGCAGTGAGCGGGGAGGGAGCAATCAGCCCCAGCATTTT. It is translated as CASSERGGSNQPQHF.

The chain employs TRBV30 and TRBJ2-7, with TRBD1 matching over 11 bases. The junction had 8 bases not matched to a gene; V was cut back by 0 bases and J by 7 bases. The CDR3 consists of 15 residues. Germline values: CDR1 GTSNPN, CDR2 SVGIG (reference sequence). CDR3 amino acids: CAWSVRGQGAREQYF. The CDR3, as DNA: TGTGCCTGGAGTGTACGAGGACAGGGGGCGCGGGAGCAGTACTTC.

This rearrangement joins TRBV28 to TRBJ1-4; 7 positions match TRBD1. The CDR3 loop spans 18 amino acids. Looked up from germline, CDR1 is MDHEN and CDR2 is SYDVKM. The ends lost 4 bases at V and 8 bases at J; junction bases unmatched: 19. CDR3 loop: CASSSLRDSALGNEKLFF. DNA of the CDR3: TGTGCCAGCAGTTCACTCCGGGACAGTGCTCTTGGGAACGAAAAACTGTTTTTT.

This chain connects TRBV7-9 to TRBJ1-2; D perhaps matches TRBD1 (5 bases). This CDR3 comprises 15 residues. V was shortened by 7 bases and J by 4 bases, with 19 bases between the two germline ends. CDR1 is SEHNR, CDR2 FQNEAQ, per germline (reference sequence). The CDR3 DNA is TGTGCCAGCACCAACCGACAGAACTTAGGCTATGGCTACACCTTC. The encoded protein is CASTNRQNLGYGYTF.

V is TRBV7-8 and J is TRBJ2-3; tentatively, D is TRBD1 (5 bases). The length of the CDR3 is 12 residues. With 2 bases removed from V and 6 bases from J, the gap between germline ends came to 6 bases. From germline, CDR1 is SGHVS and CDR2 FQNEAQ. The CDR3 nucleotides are TGTGCCAGCAGCTTAAAGGGGGATACGCAGTATTTT. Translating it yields CASSLKGDTQYF.

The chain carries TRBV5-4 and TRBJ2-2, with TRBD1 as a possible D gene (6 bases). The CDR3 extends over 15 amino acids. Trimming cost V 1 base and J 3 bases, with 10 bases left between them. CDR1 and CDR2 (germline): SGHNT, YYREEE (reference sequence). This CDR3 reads CASSLKQGYTGELFF. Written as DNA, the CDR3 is TGTGCCAGCAGCTTGAAACAGGGCTACACCGGGGAGCTGTTTTTT.

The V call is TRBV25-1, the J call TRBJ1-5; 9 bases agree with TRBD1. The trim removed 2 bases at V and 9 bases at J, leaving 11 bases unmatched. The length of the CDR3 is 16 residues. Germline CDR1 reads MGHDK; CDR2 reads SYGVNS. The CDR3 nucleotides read TGTGCCAGCAGTGAAGGGACAGGGCGGATCTCCCGGCCCCAGCATTTT. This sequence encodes CASSEGTGRISRPQHF. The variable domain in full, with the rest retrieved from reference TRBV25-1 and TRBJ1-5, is EADIYQTPRYLVIGTGKKITLECSQTMGHDKMYWYQQDPGMELHLIHYSYGVNSTEKGDLSSESTVSRIRTEHFPLTLESARPSHTSQYLCASSEGTGRISRPQHFGDGTRLSIL.

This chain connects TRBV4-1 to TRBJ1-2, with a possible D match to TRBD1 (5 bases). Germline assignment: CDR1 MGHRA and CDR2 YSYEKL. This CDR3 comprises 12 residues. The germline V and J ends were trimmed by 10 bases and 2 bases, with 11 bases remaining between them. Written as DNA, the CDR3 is TGCGCCACCCAGGGTCCAAACTATGGCTACACCTTC. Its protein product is CATQGPNYGYTF.

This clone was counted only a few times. Here the CDR3 DNA reads TGTGCCAGCAGCACAGGTGGCTATGGCTACACCTTC. It translates to CASSTGGYGYTF. The chain links TRBV6-5 to TRBJ1-2; weak D call: TRBD1 (5 bases). Trimming removed 6 bases from V and 4 bases from J, with 9 bases in between. The germline gives CDR1 MNHEY, CDR2 SVGAGI. This CDR3 is 12 amino acids long.

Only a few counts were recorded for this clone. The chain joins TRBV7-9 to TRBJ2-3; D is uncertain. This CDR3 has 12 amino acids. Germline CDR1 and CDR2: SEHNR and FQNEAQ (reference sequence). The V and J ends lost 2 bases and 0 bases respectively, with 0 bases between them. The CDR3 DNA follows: TGTGCCAGCAGCTTAAGCACAGATACGCAGTATTTT. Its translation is CASSLSTDTQYF.

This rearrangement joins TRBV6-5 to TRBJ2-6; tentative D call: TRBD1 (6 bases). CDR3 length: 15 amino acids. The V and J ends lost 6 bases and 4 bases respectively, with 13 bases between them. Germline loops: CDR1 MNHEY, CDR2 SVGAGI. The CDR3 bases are TGTGCCAGCAGGCCACAGGGTACCGGGGCCAACGTCCTGACTTTC. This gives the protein CASRPQGTGANVLTF.

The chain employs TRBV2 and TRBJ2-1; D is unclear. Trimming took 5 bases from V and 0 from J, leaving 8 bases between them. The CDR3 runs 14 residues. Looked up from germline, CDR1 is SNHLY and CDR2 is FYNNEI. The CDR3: CASSTGLSYNEQFF. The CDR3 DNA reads TGTGCCAGCAGTACGGGCCTCTCCTACAATGAGCAGTTCTTC.

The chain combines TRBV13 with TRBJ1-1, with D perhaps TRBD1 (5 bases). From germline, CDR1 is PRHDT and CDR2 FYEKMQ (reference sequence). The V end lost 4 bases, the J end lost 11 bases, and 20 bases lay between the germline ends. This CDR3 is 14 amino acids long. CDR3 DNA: TGTGCCAGCAGCTCCCCCGGGGGGGGGAGTACGGCTTTCTTT. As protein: CASSSPGGGSTAFF. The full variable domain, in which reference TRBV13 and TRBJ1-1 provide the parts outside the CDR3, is AAGVIQSPRHLIKEKRETATLKCYPIPRHDTVYWYQQGPGQDPQFLISFYEKMQSDKGSIPDRFSAQQFSDYHSELNMSSLELGDSALYFCASSSPGGGSTAFFGQGTRLTVV.

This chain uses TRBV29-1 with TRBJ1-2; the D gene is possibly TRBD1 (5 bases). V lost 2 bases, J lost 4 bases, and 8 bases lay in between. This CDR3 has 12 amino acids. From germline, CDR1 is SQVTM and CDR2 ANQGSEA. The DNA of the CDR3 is TGCAGCGTTGAACGGGGGTCCTATGGCTACACCTTC. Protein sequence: CSVERGSYGYTF.

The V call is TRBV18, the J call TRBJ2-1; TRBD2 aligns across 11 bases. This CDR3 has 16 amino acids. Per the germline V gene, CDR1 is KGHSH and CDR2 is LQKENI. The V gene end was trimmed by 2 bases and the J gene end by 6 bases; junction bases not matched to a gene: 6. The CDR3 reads CASSPILAGDLNEQFF. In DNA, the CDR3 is TGTGCCAGCTCACCAATACTAGCGGGAGATCTCAATGAGCAGTTCTTC.

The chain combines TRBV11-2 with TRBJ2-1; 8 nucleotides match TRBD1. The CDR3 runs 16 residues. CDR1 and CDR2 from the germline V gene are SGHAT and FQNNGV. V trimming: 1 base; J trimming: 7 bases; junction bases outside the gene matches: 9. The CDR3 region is CASSLGTGTVRNEQFF. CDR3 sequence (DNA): TGTGCCAGCAGCTTAGGGACAGGGACTGTCCGGAATGAGCAGTTCTTC.

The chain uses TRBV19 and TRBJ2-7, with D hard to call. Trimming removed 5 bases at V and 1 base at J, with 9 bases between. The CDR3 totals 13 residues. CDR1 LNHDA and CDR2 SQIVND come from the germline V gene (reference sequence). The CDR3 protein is CASSPKRSYEQYF. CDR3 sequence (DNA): TGTGCCAGTAGTCCCAAGCGATCCTACGAGCAGTACTTC. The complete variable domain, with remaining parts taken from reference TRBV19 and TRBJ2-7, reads DGGITQSPKYLFRKEGQNVTLSCEQNLNHDAMYWYRQDPGQGLRLIYYSQIVNDFQKGDIAEGYSVSREKKESFPLTVTSAQKNPTAFYLCASSPKRSYEQYFGPGTRLTVT.

CDR3 in amino acids: CASKRGHATSGSLSSEQYF. For the CDR3, the DNA is TGCGCCAGCAAAAGGGGACACGCGACTAGCGGGAGTCTTTCTTCGGAGCAGTACTTC. J is TRBJ2-7 and V is TRBV10-1; 12 bases fit TRBD2. This CDR3 spans 19 amino acids. After removal of 7 bases from V and 7 bases from J, the junction contained 23 bases not matched to a gene. CDR1 and CDR2 (germline): WNHNN, SYGVQD (reference sequence).

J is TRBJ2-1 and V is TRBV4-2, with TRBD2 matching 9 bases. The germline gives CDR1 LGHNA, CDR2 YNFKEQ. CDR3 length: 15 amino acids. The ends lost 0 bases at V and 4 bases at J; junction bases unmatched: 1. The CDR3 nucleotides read TGTGCCAGCAGCCAAGAAACTAGCGGGTACAATGAGCAGTTCTTC. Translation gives CASSQETSGYNEQFF.

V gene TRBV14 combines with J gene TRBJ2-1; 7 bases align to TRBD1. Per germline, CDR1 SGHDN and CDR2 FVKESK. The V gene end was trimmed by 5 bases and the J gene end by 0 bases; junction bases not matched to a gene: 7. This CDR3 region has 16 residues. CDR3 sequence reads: CASSRRQGSSYNEQFF. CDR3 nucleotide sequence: TGTGCCAGCAGCAGACGACAGGGTAGCTCCTACAATGAGCAGTTCTTC. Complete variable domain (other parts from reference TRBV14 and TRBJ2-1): EAGVTQFPSHSVIEKGQTVTLRCDPISGHDNLYWYRRVMGKEIKFLLHFVKESKQDESGMPNNRFLAERTGGTYSTLKVQPAELEDSGVYFCASSRRQGSSYNEQFFGPGTRLTVL.

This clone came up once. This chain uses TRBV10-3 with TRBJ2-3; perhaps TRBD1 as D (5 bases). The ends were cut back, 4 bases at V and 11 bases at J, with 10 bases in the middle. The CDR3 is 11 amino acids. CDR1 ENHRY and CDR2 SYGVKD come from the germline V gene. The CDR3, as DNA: TGTGCCATCAGTGTGGGGCCTAGGCAGTATTTT. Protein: CAISVGPRQYF.

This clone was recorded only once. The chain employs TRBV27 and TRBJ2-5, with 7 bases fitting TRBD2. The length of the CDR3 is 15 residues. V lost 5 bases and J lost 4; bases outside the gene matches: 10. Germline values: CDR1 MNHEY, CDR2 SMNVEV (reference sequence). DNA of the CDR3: TGTGCCAGCAGTCACGGGAGCGGGATAAGAGAGACCCAGTACTTC. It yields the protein CASSHGSGIRETQYF.